This T cell receptor (beta chain) was recorded in a study of T cells after yellow fever vaccination. Study-wide points: Repertoires sorted by FACS could include abundant clonotypes that are contaminants from the bulk population. At 95% to 97% for CD4 and just over 85% for CD8, most primary-vaccination clones showed up again after the booster.

Concerning this clonotype itself: Its target is not known.

A 5'RACE template-switching step, the method used to make TCR cDNA, added a universal primer site and UMIs. TCRdb re-called the 5' RACE reads with MiXCR, one entry per CDR3 protein. The table shows 400,000 to 650,000 distinct CDR3 sequences, with 21% occurring only once. The V end was cut by 1 base, the J end by 4 bases, with 13 bases between. CDR1 DFQATT and CDR2 SNEGSKA come from the germline V gene (reference sequence). The CDR3 has 14 amino acids. The sequence was collected from a young man who received the YFV17D yellow fever vaccine. The V call is TRBV20-1, the J call TRBJ2-5; D perhaps matches TRBD1 (6 bases). Material: PBMCs, obtained more than 20 days after the first yellow fever vaccination. The CDR3 sequence: CSARGGHGGETQYF. DNA of the CDR3: TGCAGTGCTAGAGGGGGGCATGGGGGAGAGACCCAGTACTTC.